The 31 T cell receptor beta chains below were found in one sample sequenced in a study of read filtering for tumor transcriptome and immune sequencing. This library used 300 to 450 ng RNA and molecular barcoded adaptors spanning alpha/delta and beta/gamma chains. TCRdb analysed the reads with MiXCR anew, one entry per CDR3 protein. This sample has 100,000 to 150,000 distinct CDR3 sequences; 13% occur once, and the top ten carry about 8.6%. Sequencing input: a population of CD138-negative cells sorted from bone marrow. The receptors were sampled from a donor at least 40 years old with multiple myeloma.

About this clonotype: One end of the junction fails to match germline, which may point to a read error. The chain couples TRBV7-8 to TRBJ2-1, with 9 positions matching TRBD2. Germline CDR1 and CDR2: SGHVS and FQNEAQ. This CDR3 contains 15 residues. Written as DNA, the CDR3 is TGTGCCGGCAGCTTGACTAGCGGAGTCCGGGGTGAGCGGTTCTTC. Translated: CAGSLTSGVRGERFF.

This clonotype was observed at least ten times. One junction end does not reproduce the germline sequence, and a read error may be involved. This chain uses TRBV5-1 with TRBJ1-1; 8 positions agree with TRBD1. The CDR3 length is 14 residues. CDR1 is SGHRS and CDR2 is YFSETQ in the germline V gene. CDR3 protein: CASSSGTGNTEAFF. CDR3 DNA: TGTGCCAGCAGCTCCGGGACAGGCAACACTGAAGCTTTCTTT.

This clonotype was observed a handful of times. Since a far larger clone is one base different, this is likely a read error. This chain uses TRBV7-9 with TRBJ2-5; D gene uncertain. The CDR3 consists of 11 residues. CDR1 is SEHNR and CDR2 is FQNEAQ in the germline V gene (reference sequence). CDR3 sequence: CASSLEETQCF. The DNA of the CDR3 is TGTGCCAGCAGCTTAGAAGAGACCCAGTGCTTC.

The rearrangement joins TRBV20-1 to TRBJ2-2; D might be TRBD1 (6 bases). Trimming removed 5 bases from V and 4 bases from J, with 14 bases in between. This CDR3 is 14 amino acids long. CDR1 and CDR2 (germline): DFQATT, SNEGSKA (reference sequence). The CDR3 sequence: CSAGGTSGTGELFF. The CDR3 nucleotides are TGCAGTGCTGGGGGCACTAGTGGCACCGGGGAGCTGTTTTTT.

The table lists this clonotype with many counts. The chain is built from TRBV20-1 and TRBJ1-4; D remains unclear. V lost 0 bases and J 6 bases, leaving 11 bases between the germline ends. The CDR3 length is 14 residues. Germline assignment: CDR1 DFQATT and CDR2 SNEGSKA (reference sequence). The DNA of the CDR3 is TGCAGTGCTAGAGAGGAGTATTCCGATGAAAAACTGTTTTTT. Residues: CSAREEYSDEKLFF.

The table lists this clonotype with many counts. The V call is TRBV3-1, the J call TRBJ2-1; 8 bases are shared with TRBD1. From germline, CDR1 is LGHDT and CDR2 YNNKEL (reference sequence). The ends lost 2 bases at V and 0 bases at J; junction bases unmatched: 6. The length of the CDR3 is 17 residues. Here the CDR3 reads CASSQPDRGGSYNEQFF. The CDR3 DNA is TGTGCCAGCAGCCAACCCGACAGGGGAGGCTCCTACAATGAGCAGTTCTTC.

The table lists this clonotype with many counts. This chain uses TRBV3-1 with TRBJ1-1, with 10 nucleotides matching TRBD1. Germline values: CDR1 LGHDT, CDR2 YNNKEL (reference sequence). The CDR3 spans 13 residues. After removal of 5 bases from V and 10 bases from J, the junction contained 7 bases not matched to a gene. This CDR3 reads CASSSGQGQRAFF. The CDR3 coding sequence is TGTGCCAGCAGCTCGGGACAGGGGCAGAGAGCTTTCTTT.

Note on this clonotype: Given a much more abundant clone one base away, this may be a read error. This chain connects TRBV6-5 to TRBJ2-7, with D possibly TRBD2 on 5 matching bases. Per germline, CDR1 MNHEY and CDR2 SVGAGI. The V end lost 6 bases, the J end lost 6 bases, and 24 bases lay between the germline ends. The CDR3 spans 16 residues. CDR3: CASSRVLEGSLGEQYF. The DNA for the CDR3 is TGTGCCAGCAGCCGGGTGTTAGAGGGATCCTTGGGCGAGCAGTACTTC.

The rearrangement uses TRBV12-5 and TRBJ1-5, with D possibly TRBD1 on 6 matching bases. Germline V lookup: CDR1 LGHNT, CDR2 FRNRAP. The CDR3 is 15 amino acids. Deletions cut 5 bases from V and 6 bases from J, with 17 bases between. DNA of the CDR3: TGTGCTAGTGGTGGTCCGGGACAAGGCTCTCAGCCCCAGCATTTT. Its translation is CASGGPGQGSQPQHF. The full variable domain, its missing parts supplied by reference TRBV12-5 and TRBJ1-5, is DARVTQTPRHKVTEMGQEVTMRCQPILGHNTVFWYRQTMMQGLELLAYFRNRAPLDDSGMPKDRFSAEMPDATLATLKIQPSEPRDSAVYFCASGGPGQGSQPQHFGDGTRLSIL.

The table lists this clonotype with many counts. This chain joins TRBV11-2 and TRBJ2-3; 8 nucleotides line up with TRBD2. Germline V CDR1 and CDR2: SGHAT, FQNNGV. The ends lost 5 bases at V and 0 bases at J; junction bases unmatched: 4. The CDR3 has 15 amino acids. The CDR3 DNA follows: TGTGCCAGCAGCCCTAGCGGGTCTAGCACAGATACGCAGTATTTT. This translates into CASSPSGSSTDTQYF.

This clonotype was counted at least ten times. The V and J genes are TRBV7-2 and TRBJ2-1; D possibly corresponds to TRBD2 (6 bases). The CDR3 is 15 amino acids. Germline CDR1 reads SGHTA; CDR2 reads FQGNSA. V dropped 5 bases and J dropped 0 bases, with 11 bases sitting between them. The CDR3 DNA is TGTGCCAGCAGCGCACCGGAGGGCTCCTACAATGAGCAGTTCTTC. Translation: CASSAPEGSYNEQFF.

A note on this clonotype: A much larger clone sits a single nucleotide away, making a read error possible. The CDR3, as DNA: TGTGCCAGCAGCCCTCCGGACCCCCAGAGGCGAGGCTACACCTTC. Protein: CASSPPDPQRRGYTF. This rearrangement joins TRBV7-9 to TRBJ1-2; D remains unclear. Germline V gives CDR1 SEHNR, CDR2 FQNEAQ (reference sequence). The CDR3 is 15 residues long. V was pared by 5 bases and J by 8 bases, with 21 bases between. Drawing the rest from reference TRBV7-9 and TRBJ1-2, the complete variable domain is DTGVSQNPRHKITKRGQNVTFRCDPISEHNRLYWYRQTLGQGPEFLTYFQNEAQLEKSRLLSDRFSAERPKGSFSTLEIQRTEQGDSAMYLCASSPPDPQRRGYTFGSGTRLTVV.

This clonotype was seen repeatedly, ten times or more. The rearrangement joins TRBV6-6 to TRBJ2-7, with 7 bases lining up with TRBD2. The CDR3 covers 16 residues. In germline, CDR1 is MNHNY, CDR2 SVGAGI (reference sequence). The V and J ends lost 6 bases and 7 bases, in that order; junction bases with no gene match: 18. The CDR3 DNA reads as TGTGCCAGCAGCCCCGTGGGACTACTCGGGTCATGGGAGCAGTACTTC. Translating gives CASSPVGLLGSWEQYF.

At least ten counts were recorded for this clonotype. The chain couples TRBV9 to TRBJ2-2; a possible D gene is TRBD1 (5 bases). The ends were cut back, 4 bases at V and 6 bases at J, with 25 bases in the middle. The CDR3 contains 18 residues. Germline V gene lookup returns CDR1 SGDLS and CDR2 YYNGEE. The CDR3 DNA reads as TGTGCCAGCAGCCCTAGAGGCTTACGGAGCGAAGGGGCCGGGGAGCTGTTTTTT. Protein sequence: CASSPRGLRSEGAGELFF.

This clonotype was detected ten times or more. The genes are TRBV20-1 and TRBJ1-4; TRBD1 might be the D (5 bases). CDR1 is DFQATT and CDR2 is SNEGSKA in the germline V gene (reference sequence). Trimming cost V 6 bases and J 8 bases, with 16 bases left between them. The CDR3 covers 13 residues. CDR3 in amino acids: CSAPRDVGEKLFF. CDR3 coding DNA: TGCAGTGCCCCCCGGGACGTTGGCGAAAAACTGTTTTTT.

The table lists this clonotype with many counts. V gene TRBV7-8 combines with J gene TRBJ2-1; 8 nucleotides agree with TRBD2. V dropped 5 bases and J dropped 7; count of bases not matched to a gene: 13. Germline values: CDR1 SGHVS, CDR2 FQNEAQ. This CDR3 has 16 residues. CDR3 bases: TGTGCCAGCAGCCCCACTAGCGGCCTCCTCTTGAATGAGCAGTTCTTC. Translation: CASSPTSGLLLNEQFF.

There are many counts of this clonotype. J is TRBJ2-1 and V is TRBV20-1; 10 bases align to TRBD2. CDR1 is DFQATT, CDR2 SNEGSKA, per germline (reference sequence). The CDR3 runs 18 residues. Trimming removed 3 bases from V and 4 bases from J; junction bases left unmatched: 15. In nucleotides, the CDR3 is TGCAGTGCTAGCCCGAGGAGGCTAGCGGGAGTAGATTACAATGAGCAGTTCTTC. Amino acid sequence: CSASPRRLAGVDYNEQFF.

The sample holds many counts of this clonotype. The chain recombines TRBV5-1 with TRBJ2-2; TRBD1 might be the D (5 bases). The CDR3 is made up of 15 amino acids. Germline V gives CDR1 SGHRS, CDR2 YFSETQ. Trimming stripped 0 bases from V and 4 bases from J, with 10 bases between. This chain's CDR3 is CASSLAVTVTGELFF. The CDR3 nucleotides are TGCGCCAGCAGCTTGGCCGTGACAGTCACCGGGGAGCTGTTTTTT.

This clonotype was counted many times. The CDR3: CASSRTELKSADTQYF. DNA for the CDR3: TGTGCCAGCAGTCGGACAGAGTTAAAGAGCGCAGATACGCAGTATTTT. This sequence joins TRBV6-2 or TRBV6-3 and TRBJ2-3; the D gene is possibly TRBD1 (6 bases). The V gene's germline CDR1 is MNHEY and CDR2 SVGEGT. Trimming shortened V by 5 bases and J by 4 bases, and 19 bases separated the two germline ends. The CDR3 runs to 16 residues.

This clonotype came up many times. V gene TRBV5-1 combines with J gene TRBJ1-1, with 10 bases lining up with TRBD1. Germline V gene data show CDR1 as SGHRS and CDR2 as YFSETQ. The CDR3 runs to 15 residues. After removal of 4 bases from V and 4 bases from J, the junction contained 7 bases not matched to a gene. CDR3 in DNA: TGCGCCAGCAGCCCAACGGACAGGGGGAGCACTGAAGCTTTCTTT. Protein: CASSPTDRGSTEAFF.

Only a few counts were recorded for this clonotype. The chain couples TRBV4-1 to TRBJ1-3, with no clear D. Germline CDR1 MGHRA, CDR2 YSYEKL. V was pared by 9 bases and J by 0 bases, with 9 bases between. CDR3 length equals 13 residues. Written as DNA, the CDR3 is TGCGCCAGTGGTCCGGGCTCTGGAAACACCATATATTTT. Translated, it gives CASGPGSGNTIYF.

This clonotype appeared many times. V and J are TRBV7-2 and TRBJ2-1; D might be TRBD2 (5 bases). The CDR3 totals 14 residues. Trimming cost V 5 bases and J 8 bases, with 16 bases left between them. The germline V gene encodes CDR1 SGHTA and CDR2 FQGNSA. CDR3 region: CASSPGGVRYEQFF. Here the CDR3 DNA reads TGTGCCAGCAGCCCCGGAGGAGTCAGGTATGAGCAGTTCTTC. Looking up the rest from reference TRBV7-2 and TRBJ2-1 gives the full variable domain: GAGVSQSPSNKVTEKGKDVELRCDPISGHTALYWYRQSLGQGLEFLIYFQGNSAPDKSGLPSDRFSAERTGGSVSTLTIQRTQQEDSAVYLCASSPGGVRYEQFFGPGTRLTVL.

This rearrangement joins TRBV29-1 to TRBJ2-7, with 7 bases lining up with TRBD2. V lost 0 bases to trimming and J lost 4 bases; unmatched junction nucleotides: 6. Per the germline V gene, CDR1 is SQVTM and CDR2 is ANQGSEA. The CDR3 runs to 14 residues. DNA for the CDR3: TGCAGCGTTGAAGATCTGCGGGAGAGATACGAGCAGTACTTC. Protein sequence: CSVEDLRERYEQYF.

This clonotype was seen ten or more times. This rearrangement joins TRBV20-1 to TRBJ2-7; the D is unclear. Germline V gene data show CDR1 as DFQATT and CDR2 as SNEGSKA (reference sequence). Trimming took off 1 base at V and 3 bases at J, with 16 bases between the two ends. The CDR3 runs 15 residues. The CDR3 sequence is CSARGIRELLYEQYF. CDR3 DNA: TGCAGTGCTAGAGGTATAAGGGAACTCCTCTACGAGCAGTACTTC.

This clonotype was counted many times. The CDR3 sequence is CASSATDAYEQYF. In nucleotides, the CDR3 is TGTGCCAGCAGTGCGACCGACGCCTACGAGCAGTACTTC. The gene calls are TRBV6-6 and TRBJ2-7; no clear D. V lost 5 bases, J lost 2 bases, and 10 bases lay in between. Looked up from germline, CDR1 is MNHNY and CDR2 is SVGAGI (reference sequence). The length of the CDR3 is 13 residues.

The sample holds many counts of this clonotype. The CDR3 DNA reads as TGTGCCAGCAGTGAGTACGAGCAGTTCTTC. Its translation: CASSEYEQFF. This rearrangement joins TRBV6-1 to TRBJ2-1, with D hard to call. Germline CDR1 MNHNS, CDR2 SASEGT. V was clipped by 3 bases and J by 10 bases, with 4 bases between them. The CDR3 length is 10 residues.

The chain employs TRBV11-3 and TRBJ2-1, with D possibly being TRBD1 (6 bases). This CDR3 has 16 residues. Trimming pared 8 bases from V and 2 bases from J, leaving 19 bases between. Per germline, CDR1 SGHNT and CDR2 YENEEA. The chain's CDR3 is CASSPRDNLPYNEQFF. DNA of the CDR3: TGTGCCAGCTCACCAAGGGACAATCTTCCCTACAATGAGCAGTTCTTC.

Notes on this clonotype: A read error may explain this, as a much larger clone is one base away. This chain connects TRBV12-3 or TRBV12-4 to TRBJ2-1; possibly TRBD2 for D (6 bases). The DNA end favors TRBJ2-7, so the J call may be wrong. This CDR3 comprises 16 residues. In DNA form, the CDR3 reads TGTGCCAGCAGCCGATGGACTATCGGGTACTCCTACGAGCAGTACTTC. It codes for CASSRWTIGYSYEQYF.

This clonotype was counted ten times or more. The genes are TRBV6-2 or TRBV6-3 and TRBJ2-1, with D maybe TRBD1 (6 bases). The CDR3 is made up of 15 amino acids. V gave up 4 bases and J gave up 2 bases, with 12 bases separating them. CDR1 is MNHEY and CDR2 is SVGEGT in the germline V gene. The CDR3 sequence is CASSFTGSPYNEQFF. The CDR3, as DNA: TGTGCCAGCAGTTTCACAGGGAGTCCCTACAATGAGCAGTTCTTC.

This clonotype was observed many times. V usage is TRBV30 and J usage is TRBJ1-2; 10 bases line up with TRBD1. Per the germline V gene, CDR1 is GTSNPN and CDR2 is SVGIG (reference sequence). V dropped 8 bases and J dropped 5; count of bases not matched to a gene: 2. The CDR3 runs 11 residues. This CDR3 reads CAGDRGYGYTF. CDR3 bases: TGTGCCGGGGACAGGGGATATGGCTACACCTTC. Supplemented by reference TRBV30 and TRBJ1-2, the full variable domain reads SQTIHQWPATLVQPVGSPLSLECTVEGTSNPNLYWYRQAAGRGLQLLFYSVGIGQISSEVPQNLSASRPQDRQFILSSKKLLLSDSGFYLCAGDRGYGYTFGSGTRLTVV.

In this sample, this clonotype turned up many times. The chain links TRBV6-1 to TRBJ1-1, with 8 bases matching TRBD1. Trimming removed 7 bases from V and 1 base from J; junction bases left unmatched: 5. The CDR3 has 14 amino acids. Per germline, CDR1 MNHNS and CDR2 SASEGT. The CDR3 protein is CASTWTGPNTEAFF. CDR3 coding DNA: TGTGCCAGCACCTGGACAGGGCCGAACACTGAAGCTTTCTTT.